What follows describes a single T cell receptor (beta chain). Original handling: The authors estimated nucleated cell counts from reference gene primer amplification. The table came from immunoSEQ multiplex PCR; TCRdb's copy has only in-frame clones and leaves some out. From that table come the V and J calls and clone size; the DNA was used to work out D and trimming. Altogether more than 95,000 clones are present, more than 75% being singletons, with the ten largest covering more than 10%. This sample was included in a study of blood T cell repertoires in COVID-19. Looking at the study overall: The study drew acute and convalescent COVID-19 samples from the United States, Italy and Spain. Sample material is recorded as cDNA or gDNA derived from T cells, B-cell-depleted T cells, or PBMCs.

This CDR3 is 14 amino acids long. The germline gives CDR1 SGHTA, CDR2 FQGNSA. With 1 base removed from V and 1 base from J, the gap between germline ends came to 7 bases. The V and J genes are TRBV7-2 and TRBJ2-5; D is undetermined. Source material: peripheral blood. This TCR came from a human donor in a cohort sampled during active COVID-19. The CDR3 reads CASSLVSGQETQYF. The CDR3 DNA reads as TGTGCCAGCAGCTTAGTGTCAGGCCAAGAGACCCAGTACTTC.